These 21 T cell receptor beta chains originate from one sample sequenced in a study of beta chain features in type 1 diabetes. The entirety of the isolated RNA underwent reverse transcription, so expressed TCRB transcripts were sequenced. This table comes from immunoSEQ multiplex PCR, and its TCRdb copy is limited to in-frame clones, with some not included. In the table there are 130,000 to 150,000 clones, around a tenth of which are singletons. Material for sequencing was central memory CD4+ T cells from blood. These receptors were obtained from a man between 18 and 29 years old in good health.

This clone was observed a few times. The chain carries TRBV6-1 and TRBJ2-5, with TRBD1 matching over 7 bases. The germline V gene encodes CDR1 MNHNS and CDR2 SASEGT. V shed 2 bases and J 1 base; nucleotides not matched to a gene: 13. This CDR3 is built from 18 residues. This CDR3 is CASSESPGGVLRQETQYF. The CDR3 DNA is TGTGCCAGCAGTGAATCCCCAGGGGGAGTACTACGCCAAGAGACCCAGTACTTC.

The DNA of the CDR3 is TGTGCCAGCAGTGGAGGACAGGGAGGGAGGGTCACAGATACGCAGTATTTT. Its protein product is CASSGGQGGRVTDTQYF. The chain is built from TRBV2 and TRBJ2-3; maybe TRBD1 (8 bases). Trimming stripped 4 bases from V and 2 bases from J, with 19 bases between. The length of the CDR3 is 17 residues. CDR1 is SNHLY, CDR2 FYNNEI, per germline.

The chain uses TRBV27 and TRBJ2-7; 9 bases match TRBD1. Germline V lookup: CDR1 MNHEY, CDR2 SMNVEV (reference sequence). J gave up 6 bases and V 6 bases, and 15 bases lay outside the gene matches. CDR3 length: 16 residues. The DNA of the CDR3 is TGTGCCAGCAGCCAAGGACAGGGGCGGGGGATGGGCGAGCAGTACTTC. Its translation: CASSQGQGRGMGEQYF.

This clone came up a few times. The V gene is TRBV9, the J gene TRBJ2-3, with 7 positions matching TRBD2. Germline V gives CDR1 SGDLS, CDR2 YYNGEE. CDR3 length: 14 residues. The V gene end was trimmed by 3 bases and the J gene end by 11 bases; junction bases not matched to a gene: 12. The DNA for the CDR3 is TGTGCCAGCAGCGAATCGAGCGGGGCGGTAAAGCAGTATTTT. Residues: CASSESSGAVKQYF.

The rearrangement uses TRBV4-3 and TRBJ1-2; D not resolved. Germline CDR1 is LGHNA and CDR2 is YSLEER. Trimming pared 0 bases from V and 5 bases from J, leaving 16 bases between. The CDR3 length is 16 residues. The CDR3 coding sequence is TGCGCCAGCAGCCAAGATATAAGGAGAGGAGAATATGGCTACACCTTC. It codes for CASSQDIRRGEYGYTF.

In this sample, this clone turned up a few times. The CDR3 nucleotides read TGTGCCAGCAGCTCCAGTCCTTCCTACGAGCAGTACTTC. Residues: CASSSSPSYEQYF. V usage is TRBV11-3 and J usage is TRBJ2-7, with D hard to call. Germline-derived CDR1 and CDR2 are SGHNT and YENEEA. The CDR3 length is 13 residues. V shed 4 bases and J shed 1 base, with 8 bases lying between them.

This chain links TRBV29-1 with TRBJ1-5, with TRBD1 as a possible D gene (6 bases). Trimming took 4 bases from V and 4 from J, leaving 17 bases between them. Germline V lookup: CDR1 SQVTM, CDR2 ANQGSEA. The CDR3 has 15 residues. CDR3 residues: CSVGWSGVGNQPQHF. CDR3 in DNA: TGCAGCGTTGGATGGTCAGGGGTAGGGAATCAGCCCCAGCATTTT.

This clone was counted a few times. This chain joins TRBV7-3 and TRBJ2-3, with D possibly being TRBD1 (6 bases). This CDR3 spans 12 amino acids. Germline CDR1 and CDR2: SGHTA and FQGTGA. Between the trimmed V and J ends, which lost 2 bases and 8 bases, there was a span of 8 bases. The CDR3 region has the DNA TGTGCCAGCAGCTTATTAGGGGGTACGCAGTATTTT. Residues: CASSLLGGTQYF.

The chain employs TRBV5-4 and TRBJ2-1, with 10 bases lining up with TRBD1. Trimming took 3 bases from V and 8 from J; bases not matched to a gene: 11. The germline V gene has CDR1 SGHNT and CDR2 YYREEE (reference sequence). The CDR3 has 16 residues. The CDR3 DNA reads as TGTGCCAGCAGCTCCGCCGGGACAGGGGTGGGCGATGAGCAGTTCTTC. Translation: CASSSAGTGVGDEQFF.

This clone showed up just a few times. V and J are TRBV5-1 and TRBJ2-1, with 9 bases matching TRBD2. With V trimmed by 3 bases and J by 6 bases, 7 bases remained unmatched. The CDR3 is 15 residues long. Germline lookup yields CDR1 SGHRS and CDR2 YFSETQ. CDR3 region: CASSWLTTSGNEQFF. The DNA for the CDR3 is TGCGCCAGCAGCTGGTTGACGACTAGCGGCAATGAGCAGTTCTTC.

This clone came up a few times. V and J are TRBV7-6 and TRBJ1-2; weak D call: TRBD1 (6 bases). This CDR3 comprises 16 residues. Germline V CDR1 and CDR2: SGHVS, FNYEAQ. Trimming stripped 0 bases from V and 8 bases from J, with 19 bases between. CDR3 nucleotide sequence: TGTGCCAGCAGCTTAGCGTTGGGGCAGGGGCGCTGGGGCTACACCTTC. This gives the protein CASSLALGQGRWGYTF.

The chain has TRBV19 and TRBJ2-1; TRBD2 aligns across 10 bases. This CDR3 comprises 12 residues. With 5 bases clipped from V and 13 bases from J, the junction kept 5 bases outside the gene matches. From germline, CDR1 is LNHDA and CDR2 SQIVND (reference sequence). In DNA, the CDR3 is TGTGCCAGTAGTGGAAGCGGGGGGGGTCAGTTCTTC. Translation gives CASSGSGGGQFF.

This clone turned up a few times. V gene TRBV19 combines with J gene TRBJ1-4; D is perhaps TRBD1 (5 bases). V lost 6 bases to trimming and J lost 5 bases, with 10 bases between them. This CDR3 is built from 13 residues. Germline V gene sequence: CDR1 LNHDA, CDR2 SQIVND (reference sequence). The CDR3 bases are TGTGCCAGTAGCGACAGACCGAATGAAAAACTGTTTTTT. Translating gives CASSDRPNEKLFF.

V usage is TRBV19 and J usage is TRBJ2-1, with 10 bases identical to TRBD1. The V and J ends lost 2 bases and 8 bases, in that order; junction bases with no gene match: 6. The CDR3 is 15 residues long. Germline V CDR1 and CDR2: LNHDA, SQIVND (reference sequence). CDR3 nucleotides: TGTGCCAGTAGTATATCGGACAGGGGGAGGGATGAGCAGTTCTTC. Its protein is CASSISDRGRDEQFF. Full variable domain (rest looked up from reference TRBV19 and TRBJ2-1): DGGITQSPKYLFRKEGQNVTLSCEQNLNHDAMYWYRQDPGQGLRLIYYSQIVNDFQKGDIAEGYSVSREKKESFPLTVTSAQKNPTAFYLCASSISDRGRDEQFFGPGTRLTVL.

The chain uses TRBV30 and TRBJ1-4; D possibly corresponds to TRBD1 (6 bases). Trimming took 2 bases from V and 8 from J, leaving 18 bases between them. This CDR3 contains 15 residues. The germline gives CDR1 GTSNPN, CDR2 SVGIG (reference sequence). The CDR3 here is CAWSLTGTRREKLFF. CDR3 bases: TGTGCCTGGAGTCTAACTGGGACAAGACGGGAAAAACTGTTTTTT.

This chain joins TRBV5-1 and TRBJ2-5; 12 bases are shared with TRBD2. The CDR3 consists of 18 residues. Germline V gene sequence: CDR1 SGHRS, CDR2 YFSETQ. The trim removed 0 bases at V and 4 bases at J, leaving 10 bases unmatched. Here the CDR3 reads CASSLAASGGAVRETQYF. CDR3 DNA: TGCGCCAGCAGCTTGGCGGCTAGCGGGGGGGCCGTGAGAGAGACCCAGTACTTC.

Concerning this clone: The sample holds other DNA sequences that translate to the same CDR3. The gene calls are TRBV7-8 and TRBJ2-3, with D tentatively TRBD2 (5 bases). Germline V gene sequence: CDR1 SGHVS, CDR2 FQNEAQ. The V end lost 4 bases, the J end lost 4 bases, and 6 bases lay between the germline ends. The CDR3 totals 12 residues. Here the CDR3 reads CASSSGADTQYF. Here the CDR3 DNA reads TGTGCCAGCAGCTCCGGGGCAGATACGCAGTATTTT.

This clone appeared a few times. J is TRBJ2-5 and V is TRBV20-1, with D hard to call. Germline V gene data show CDR1 as DFQATT and CDR2 as SNEGSKA (reference sequence). Trimming shortened V by 5 bases and J by 4 bases, and 8 bases separated the two germline ends. The CDR3 is 11 amino acids. The CDR3 reads CSAPRRETQYF. CDR3 coding DNA: TGCAGTGCTCCACGGAGAGAGACCCAGTACTTC.

This clone was seen a handful of times. The chain couples TRBV20-1 to TRBJ2-1; D remains unclear. V dropped 6 bases and J dropped 8 bases, with 11 bases sitting between them. The CDR3 spans 11 residues. The germline CDR1 and CDR2 sequences are DFQATT and SNEGSKA (reference sequence). CDR3 DNA sequence: TGCAGTGCCGATGACGGAGATGAGCAGTTCTTC. Translation: CSADDGDEQFF.

This clone has ten or more counts. The genes are TRBV7-2 and TRBJ2-7, with 14 bases fitting TRBD2. Germline lookup yields CDR1 SGHTA and CDR2 FQGNSA. This CDR3 region has 17 residues. J was trimmed by 7 bases and V by 1 base; bases with no gene match: 9. CDR3 DNA sequence: TGTGCCAGCAGCTTAGGATATGGGACTAGCGGGGGTAAGGAGCAGTACTTC. Its protein is CASSLGYGTSGGKEQYF.

The chain employs TRBV7-2 and TRBJ1-5; a possible D gene is TRBD1 (5 bases). The V gene lost 1 base and the J gene lost 0 bases, with 10 bases spanning the gap. The CDR3 length is 16 residues. Germline V gives CDR1 SGHTA, CDR2 FQGNSA. Here the CDR3 DNA reads TGTGCCAGCAGCTTAGTTGGGGGGGGTAGCAATCAGCCCCAGCATTTT. This codes for CASSLVGGGSNQPQHF.